A single sample gave rise to the 15 T cell receptor beta chains below, sequenced in a study of blood T cell repertoires in COVID-19 (dated by TCRdb to 2018 to 2021). The library was made by the immunoSEQ multiplex PCR assay. TCRdb provides this immuneACCESS table in a form limited to in-frame rearrangements. Some clones are lacking; in checked studies, under half of them reflect an unresolved V gene, and why the rest are absent is not known. Here the sample has about 190,000 clones; over 75% occur a single time. Of the sample, 6.5% to 7.5% falls within the top ten clones. The sequenced sample was peripheral blood. These receptors all stem from an elderly man with COVID-19, enrolled during active disease.

The chain carries TRBV9 and TRBJ1-2; 7 bases map to TRBD1. The CDR3 loop spans 15 amino acids. CDR1 is SGDLS and CDR2 is YYNGEE in the germline V gene. Trimming removed 2 bases from V and 4 bases from J; junction bases left unmatched: 8. This CDR3 is CASSVYSQGSYGYTF. CDR3 in DNA: TGTGCCAGCAGCGTTTACTCACAGGGGTCCTATGGCTACACCTTC.

This clone was counted a few times. This chain links TRBV9 with TRBJ1-3, with a possible D match to TRBD1 (6 bases). The germline V gene encodes CDR1 SGDLS and CDR2 YYNGEE. With 3 bases removed from V and 2 bases from J, the gap between germline ends came to 9 bases. CDR3 length equals 14 residues. CDR3 residues: CASSAGHTGNTIYF. The CDR3 nucleotides read TGTGCCAGCAGCGCGGGACACACTGGAAACACCATATATTTT.

The chain has TRBV6-5 and TRBJ1-5; TRBD1 agrees at 8 bases. Germline V gives CDR1 MNHEY, CDR2 SVGAGI. The CDR3 runs 14 residues. The V gene end was trimmed by 11 bases and the J gene end by 1 base; junction bases not matched to a gene: 7. This chain's CDR3 is CAVGQGTSNQPQHF. Written as DNA, the CDR3 is TGTGCCGTTGGACAGGGAACGAGCAATCAGCCCCAGCATTTT.

The gene calls are TRBV16 and TRBJ1-1; D is ambiguous. The CDR3 contains 16 residues. The V and J ends lost 0 bases and 11 bases respectively, with 22 bases between them. Germline CDR1 KGHSY, CDR2 FQNENV. In nucleotides, the CDR3 is TGTGCCAGCAGCCAATCGCGCGGGCTTAAACTTTGGTCGGCTTTCTTT. Protein: CASSQSRGLKLWSAFF.

Of note for this clone: The junction departs from germline at one end; a sequencing error may be responsible. V usage is TRBV7-9 and J usage is TRBJ1-1; D remains unclear. This CDR3 contains 14 residues. Germline values: CDR1 SEHNR, CDR2 FQNEAQ (reference sequence). CDR3 protein: CASRLGSMNTEAFF. In DNA, the CDR3 is TGTGCCAGCAGGTTAGGGTCTATGAACACTGAAGCTTTCTTT.

The genes are TRBV11-3 and TRBJ2-1; TRBD1 aligns across 8 bases. The length of the CDR3 is 16 residues. Trimming removed 1 base from V and 1 base from J; junction bases left unmatched: 3. CDR1 SGHNT and CDR2 YENEEA come from the germline V gene. CDR3 sequence: CASSLVGTGSYNEQFF. The CDR3 nucleotides are TGTGCCAGCAGCTTAGTAGGGACAGGATCCTACAATGAGCAGTTCTTC.

The CDR3 here is CATSDPTGGDYGYTF. CDR3 bases: TGTGCCACCAGTGATCCGACAGGGGGCGACTATGGCTACACCTTC. The chain combines TRBV24-1 with TRBJ1-2; 10 positions match TRBD1. The junction had 3 bases not matched to a gene; V was cut back by 3 bases and J by 3 bases. The CDR3 extends over 15 amino acids. The germline gives CDR1 KGHDR, CDR2 SFDVKD.

V and J are TRBV5-8 and TRBJ1-3; D is perhaps TRBD1 (6 bases). This CDR3 contains 16 residues. Germline values: CDR1 SGHTS, CDR2 YDEGEE. V lost 4 bases to trimming and J lost 0 bases, with 14 bases between them. The CDR3 bases are TGTGCCAGCAGCCTTGGACAGCTACTCTCTGGAAACACCATATATTTT. This translates into CASSLGQLLSGNTIYF. The complete variable domain, with remaining parts taken from reference TRBV5-8 and TRBJ1-3, reads EAGVTQSPTHLIKTRGQQATLRCSPISGHTSVYWYQQALGLGLQFLLWYDEGEERNRGNFPPRFSGRQFPNYSSELNVNALELEDSALYLCASSLGQLLSGNTIYFGEGSWLTVV.

The chain employs TRBV25-1 and TRBJ1-1; 11 bases agree with TRBD1. Looked up from germline, CDR1 is MGHDK and CDR2 is SYGVNS. The CDR3 consists of 15 residues. The V segment lost 5 bases and the J segment 5 bases; nucleotides outside the gene matches: 7. The CDR3 region has the DNA TGTGCCAGCAGTACCTGGACAGGGGGCTATACTGAAGCTTTCTTT. Protein: CASSTWTGGYTEAFF.

The chain employs TRBV4-1 and TRBJ1-2; 9 nucleotides line up with TRBD1. Germline CDR1 is MGHRA and CDR2 is YSYEKL. After removal of 0 bases from V and 8 bases from J, the junction contained 10 bases not matched to a gene. The CDR3 has 16 residues. The CDR3, as DNA: TGCGCCAGCAGCCAAGATATAAAAGGGACAGGGTACGGCTACACCTTC. It specifies CASSQDIKGTGYGYTF.

CDR3 sequence: CASSLGHAAYEQYF. In DNA form, the CDR3 reads TGTGCCAGCAGCTTAGGACATGCTGCCTACGAGCAGTACTTC. J is TRBJ2-7 and V is TRBV7-2; D remains unclear. V was shortened by 1 base and J by 2 bases, with 9 bases between the two germline ends. The CDR3 covers 14 residues. Germline CDR1 and CDR2: SGHTA and FQGNSA.

This chain links TRBV5-1 with TRBJ2-2; the D gene is possibly TRBD1 (5 bases). The CDR3 has 13 amino acids. CDR1 is SGHRS, CDR2 YFSETQ, per germline. V lost 3 bases and J lost 7, with 10 bases in between. In nucleotides, the CDR3 is TGCGCCAGCAGCTCGGCAGGGTACGGGGAGCTGTTTTTT. It codes for CASSSAGYGELFF.

Only a few counts were recorded for this clone. The chain joins TRBV2 to TRBJ1-6; TRBD1 matches at 8 bases. Trimming at V came to 9 bases and at J to 7 bases, leaving 14 bases not matched to a gene. This CDR3 has 16 amino acids. Germline CDR1 and CDR2: SNHLY and FYNNEI. The CDR3 sequence is CASKWAQGAGNSPLHF. The CDR3 DNA reads as TGTGCCAGTAAGTGGGCCCAGGGGGCCGGGAATTCACCCCTCCACTTT.

The chain joins TRBV2 to TRBJ1-1; D not certain. Trimming took off 1 base at V and 5 bases at J, with 5 bases between the two ends. Germline loops: CDR1 SNHLY, CDR2 FYNNEI. This CDR3 has 12 amino acids. The CDR3 loop is CASSEDKTEAFF. The CDR3 region has the DNA TGTGCCAGCAGTGAAGACAAGACTGAAGCTTTCTTT.

The chain carries TRBV5-1 and TRBJ2-3, with 12 bases aligning to TRBD2. Per germline, CDR1 SGHRS and CDR2 YFSETQ. This CDR3 contains 17 residues. J lost 4 bases, V lost 0 bases, and 6 bases had no gene match. Here the CDR3 reads CASSLGASGGGPDTQYF. DNA for the CDR3: TGCGCCAGCAGCTTGGGTGCTAGCGGGGGGGGACCAGATACGCAGTATTTT.